This T cell receptor (beta chain) was found in a study of T-cell reconstitution after alpha-beta-depleted transplantation in children. Unmatched junction bases numbered 3, after V lost 2 bases and J lost 4 bases. This CDR3 is 14 amino acids long. Molecular barcoding with unique molecular identifiers was used for the TCRbeta library. TCRdb re-called the PCR reads with MiXCR, one entry per CDR3 protein. The data show around 500,000 distinct CDR3 sequences, 23% seen once. This clonotype was observed a few times. Its antigen is unidentified. Whole-study findings and limits: T-cell counts and diversity were attributed mostly to newly produced T cells one year after transplant. Reportedly, alpha-beta T cells present about two months post-transplant originated from several hundred expanded clones of graft origin. High day-60 TCRbeta diversity in some patients came from surviving recipient T cells and thymic progenitors.

The input for sequencing was PBMCs, mostly from graft donor cells, taken 360 days after TCRalphabeta/CD19-depleted stem cell transplant. This chain uses TRBV12-3 or TRBV12-4 with TRBJ1-2, with 8 bases that match TRBD1. The TCR was taken from a boy under three years old who had a stem cell transplant for acute myeloid leukemia, so the T cells may come from the graft donor. For the CDR3, the DNA is TGTGCCAGCAGTTTACAGGGGGCCCTCTATGGCTACACCTTC. Translation gives CASSLQGALYGYTF.